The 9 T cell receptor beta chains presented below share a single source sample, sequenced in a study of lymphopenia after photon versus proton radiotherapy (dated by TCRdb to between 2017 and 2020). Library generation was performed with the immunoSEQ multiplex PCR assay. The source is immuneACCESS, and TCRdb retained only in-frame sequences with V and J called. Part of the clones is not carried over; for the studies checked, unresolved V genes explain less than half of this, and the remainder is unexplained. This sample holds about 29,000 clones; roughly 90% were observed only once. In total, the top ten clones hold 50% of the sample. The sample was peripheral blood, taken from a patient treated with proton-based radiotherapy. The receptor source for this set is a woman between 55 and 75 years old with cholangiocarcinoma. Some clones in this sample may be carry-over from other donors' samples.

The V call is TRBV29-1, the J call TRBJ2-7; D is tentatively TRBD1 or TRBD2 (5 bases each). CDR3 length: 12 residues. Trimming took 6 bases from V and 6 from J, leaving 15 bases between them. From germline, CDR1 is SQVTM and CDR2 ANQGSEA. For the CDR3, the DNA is TGCAGCGTGGATAACGGGGCCGCCGAGCAGTACTTC. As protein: CSVDNGAAEQYF.

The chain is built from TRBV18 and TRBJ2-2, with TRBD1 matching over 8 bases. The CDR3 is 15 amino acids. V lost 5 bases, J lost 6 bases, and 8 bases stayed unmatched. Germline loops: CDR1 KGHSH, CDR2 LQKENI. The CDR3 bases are TGTGCCAGCTCATGGACAGGGCAGTTGCCCGGGGAGCTGTTTTTT. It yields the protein CASSWTGQLPGELFF.

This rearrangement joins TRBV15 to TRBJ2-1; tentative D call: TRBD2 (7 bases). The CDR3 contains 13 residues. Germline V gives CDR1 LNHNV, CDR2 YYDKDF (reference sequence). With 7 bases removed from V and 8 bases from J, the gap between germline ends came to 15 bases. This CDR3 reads CATNAGAIDEQFF. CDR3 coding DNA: TGTGCCACCAATGCGGGGGCAATCGATGAGCAGTTCTTC.

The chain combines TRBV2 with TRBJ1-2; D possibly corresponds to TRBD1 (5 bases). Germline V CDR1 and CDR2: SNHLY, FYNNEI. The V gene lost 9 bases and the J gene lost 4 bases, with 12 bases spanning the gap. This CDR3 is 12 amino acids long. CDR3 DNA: TGTGCCAGTTCAGGGCAGTTCTATGGCTACACCTTC. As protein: CASSGQFYGYTF.

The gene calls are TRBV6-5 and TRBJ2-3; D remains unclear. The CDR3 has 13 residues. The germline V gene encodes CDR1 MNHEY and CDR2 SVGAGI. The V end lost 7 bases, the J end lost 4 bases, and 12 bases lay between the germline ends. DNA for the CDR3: TGTGCCAGCAAGACGGTTGGGGCAGATACGCAGTATTTT. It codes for CASKTVGADTQYF.

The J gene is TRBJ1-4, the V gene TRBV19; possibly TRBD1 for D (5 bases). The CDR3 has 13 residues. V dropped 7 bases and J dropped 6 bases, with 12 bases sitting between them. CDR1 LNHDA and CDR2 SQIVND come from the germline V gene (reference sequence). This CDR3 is CASTGTTYEKLFF. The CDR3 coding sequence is TGTGCCAGTACCGGGACGACGTATGAAAAACTGTTTTTT.

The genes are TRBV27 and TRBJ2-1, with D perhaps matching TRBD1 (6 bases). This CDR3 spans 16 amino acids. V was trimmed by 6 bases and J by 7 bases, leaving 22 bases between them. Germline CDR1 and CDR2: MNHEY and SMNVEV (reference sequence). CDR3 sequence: CASRKTDGTNINEQFF. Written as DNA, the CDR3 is TGTGCCAGCAGAAAAACCGACGGGACAAATATTAATGAGCAGTTCTTC.

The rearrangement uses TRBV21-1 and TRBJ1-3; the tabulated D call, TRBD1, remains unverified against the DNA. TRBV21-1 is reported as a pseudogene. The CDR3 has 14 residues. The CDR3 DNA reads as TGTGCCAGCAGCATCGTTCAGGTTGGAAACACCATATATTTT. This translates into CASSIVQVGNTIYF.

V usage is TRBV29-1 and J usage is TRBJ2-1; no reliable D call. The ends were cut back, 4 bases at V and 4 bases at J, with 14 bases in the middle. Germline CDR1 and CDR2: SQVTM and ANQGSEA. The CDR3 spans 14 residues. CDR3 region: CSVVLVQKYNEQFF. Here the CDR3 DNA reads TGCAGCGTTGTTTTGGTACAGAAATACAATGAGCAGTTCTTC.